This section outlines one T cell receptor (beta chain) sequence together with its context. As yet, its antigen is unknown. The data originate from a study of T cells in Graves' hyperthyroidism and ophthalmopathy. General study findings and limits: Model-based prediction identified ophthalmopathy a median around 6.7 months prior to its onset.

V dropped 1 base and J dropped 0 bases, with 16 bases sitting between them. This CDR3 has 18 amino acids. Per the germline V gene, CDR1 is LNHDA and CDR2 is SQIVND (reference sequence). TCR beta CDR3 sequences were amplified from RNA transcripts. The HTBI primer set was used in a first-round RT-PCR of the TCR CDR3. TCRdb ran MiXCR on the multiplex PCR reads and lists one entry per CDR3 protein. The sample holds over 250,000 distinct CDR3 sequences, roughly 13% seen once. What was sequenced was blood. The receptor comes from a woman in her forties with Graves' ophthalmopathy. This chain uses TRBV19 with TRBJ2-1; D is perhaps TRBD1 or TRBD2 (5 bases each). CDR3 sequence: CASSIGTRQSFSYNEQFF. The CDR3 coding sequence is TGTGCCAGTAGTATAGGCACTAGACAGTCTTTCTCCTACAATGAGCAGTTCTTC.